In this sample, the clone carrying this T cell receptor (beta chain) turned up a few times. Its specificity is not known. This sample was included in a study of T-cell memory formation after mild COVID-19. General study points: The second-wave clones peaking on day 37 were not confirmed as SARS-CoV-2-specific.

The CDR3 sequence is 11 residues long. V was pared by 6 bases and J by 7 bases, with 10 bases between. TCRdb re-analysed the 5' RACE reads in MiXCR, keeping a single row per CDR3 protein. Among approximately 450,000 distinct CDR3 sequences, 15% to 20% were seen once, and the ten largest hold about 12%. This sequence was found in an adult woman who had mild COVID-19 (a few samples of this study predate the infection). Cell type and time point are not known. Sequencing used PBMCs or a T cell subset sorted from them (not recorded which). The chain links TRBV12-3 or TRBV12-4 to TRBJ2-7; possibly TRBD2 for D (5 bases). This CDR3 is CASSRSGEQYF. The DNA for the CDR3 is TGTGCCAGCAGCCGAAGCGGAGAGCAGTACTTC.